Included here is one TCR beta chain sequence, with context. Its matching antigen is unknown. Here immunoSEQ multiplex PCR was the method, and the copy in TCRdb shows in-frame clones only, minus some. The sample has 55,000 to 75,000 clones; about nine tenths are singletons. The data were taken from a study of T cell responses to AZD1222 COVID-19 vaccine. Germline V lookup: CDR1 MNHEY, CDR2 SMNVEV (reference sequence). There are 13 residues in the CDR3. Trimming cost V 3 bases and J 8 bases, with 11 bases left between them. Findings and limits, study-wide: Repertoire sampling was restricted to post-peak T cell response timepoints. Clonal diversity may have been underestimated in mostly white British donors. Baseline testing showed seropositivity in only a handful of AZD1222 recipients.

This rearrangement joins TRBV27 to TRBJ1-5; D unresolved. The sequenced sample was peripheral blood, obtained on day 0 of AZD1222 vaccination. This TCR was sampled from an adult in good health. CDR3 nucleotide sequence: TGTGCCAGCAGTTTTGACCGAGCGAAGCCCCAGCATTTT. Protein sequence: CASSFDRAKPQHF.